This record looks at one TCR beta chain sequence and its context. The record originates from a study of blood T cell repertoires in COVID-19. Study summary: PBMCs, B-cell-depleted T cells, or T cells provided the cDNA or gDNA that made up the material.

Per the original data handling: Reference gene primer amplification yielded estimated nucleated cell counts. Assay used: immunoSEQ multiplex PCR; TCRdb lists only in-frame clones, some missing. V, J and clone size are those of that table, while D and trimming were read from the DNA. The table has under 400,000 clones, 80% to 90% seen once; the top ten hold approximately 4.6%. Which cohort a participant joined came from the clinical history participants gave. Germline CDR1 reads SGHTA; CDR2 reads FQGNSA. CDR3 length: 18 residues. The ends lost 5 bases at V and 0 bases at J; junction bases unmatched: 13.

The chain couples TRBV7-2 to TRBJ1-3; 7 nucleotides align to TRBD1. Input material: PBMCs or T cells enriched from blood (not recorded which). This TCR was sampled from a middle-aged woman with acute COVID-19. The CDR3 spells CASSPTGVPSPSGNTIYF. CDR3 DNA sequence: TGTGCCAGCAGCCCAACAGGGGTTCCTTCACCCTCTGGAAACACCATATATTTT. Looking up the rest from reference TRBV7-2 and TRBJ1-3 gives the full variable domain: GAGVSQSPSNKVTEKGKDVELRCDPISGHTALYWYRQSLGQGLEFLIYFQGNSAPDKSGLPSDRFSAERTGGSVSTLTIQRTQQEDSAVYLCASSPTGVPSPSGNTIYFGEGSWLTVV.